A single sample is the source of the 26 T cell receptor beta chains below, sequenced in a study of blood T cells in healthy people across ages. A second PCR of 7 to 11 cycles used a sample-barcoded 5' primer and a J-beta primer mix. MiXCR, run by TCRdb on the 5' RACE reads, gives a single entry per CDR3 protein. The sample records around 940,000 distinct CDR3 sequences, roughly half being singletons. The source material was blood. These receptors came from a woman in her fifties or sixties in good health.

The chain combines TRBV5-6 with TRBJ2-7; no definite D call. The germline V gene has CDR1 SGHDT and CDR2 YYEEEE. V shed 1 base and J shed 1 base, with 6 bases lying between them. The CDR3 has 13 residues. CDR3 sequence (DNA): TGTGCCAGCAGCTTGTGGAGATCCTACGAGCAGTACTTC. Its protein product is CASSLWRSYEQYF.

This clonotype has only a few counts. V and J are TRBV11-2 and TRBJ2-4, with D unresolved. TRBJ2-7 explains the end of the DNA better; the J call may be wrong. Germline V gene lookup returns CDR1 SGHAT and CDR2 FQNNGV. This CDR3 is 14 amino acids long. In nucleotides, the CDR3 is TGTGCCAGCAGCTTCACTGCAAACCTCTACGAGCAGTACTTC. It encodes CASSFTANLYEQYF.

The CDR3 sequence: CASRAGMNTEAFF. The CDR3 DNA reads TGTGCCAGCAGGGCGGGGATGAACACTGAAGCTTTCTTT. The chain recombines TRBV5-6 with TRBJ1-1; D ambiguous. The germline V gene has CDR1 SGHDT and CDR2 YYEEEE. This CDR3 is built from 13 residues. With 5 bases removed from V and 0 bases from J, the gap between germline ends came to 8 bases. Based on the CDR3 plus reference TRBV5-6 and TRBJ1-1, the full variable domain is DAGVTQSPTHLIKTRGQQVTLRCSPKSGHDTVSWYQQALGQGPQFIFQYYEEEERQRGNFPDRFSGHQFPNYSSELNVNALLLGDSALYLCASRAGMNTEAFFGQGTRLTVV.

V usage is TRBV20-1 and J usage is TRBJ2-7; 9 nucleotides agree with TRBD2. J gave up 0 bases and V 0 bases, and 6 bases lay outside the gene matches. CDR1 and CDR2 from the germline V gene are DFQATT and SNEGSKA (reference sequence). The CDR3 has 16 residues. CDR3 DNA sequence: TGCAGTGCTAGAGATCAGGGACTAGCTCGCTCCTACGAGCAGTACTTC. Translated: CSARDQGLARSYEQYF.

The CDR3 region is CASSLMGGVGSPLHF. The CDR3 coding sequence is TGTGCCAGCAGTTTAATGGGGGGGGTAGGATCACCCCTCCACTTT. V gene TRBV28 combines with J gene TRBJ1-6; D is possibly TRBD1 (5 bases). V was cut by 2 bases and J by 10 bases, with 15 bases left in between. The V gene's germline CDR1 is MDHEN and CDR2 SYDVKM. The CDR3 is 15 residues long. Together with reference TRBV28 and TRBJ1-6, the CDR3 gives the full variable domain: DVKVTQSSRYLVKRTGEKVFLECVQDMDHENMFWYRQDPGLGLRLIYFSYDVKMKEKGDIPEGYSVSREKKERFSLILESASTNQTSMYLCASSLMGGVGSPLHFGNGTRLTVT.

This chain links TRBV12-3 or TRBV12-4 with TRBJ1-5; D is possibly TRBD1 (6 bases). This CDR3 comprises 14 residues. Between the trimmed V and J ends, which lost 4 bases and 4 bases, there was a span of 11 bases. In DNA, the CDR3 is TGTGCCAGCAGTTACGGGACACCTAATCAGCCCCAGCATTTT. This encodes CASSYGTPNQPQHF.

V is TRBV3-1 and J is TRBJ1-1; D call uncertain. V gave up 7 bases and J gave up 0 bases, with 9 bases separating them. In germline, CDR1 is LGHDT, CDR2 YNNKEL (reference sequence). The CDR3 contains 13 residues. The CDR3 coding sequence is TGTGCCAGCACCGAGCACTTGAACACTGAAGCTTTCTTT. Translation: CASTEHLNTEAFF.

The chain has TRBV25-1 and TRBJ2-3, with D possibly called TRBD1 or TRBD2 (5 bases each). The V gene lost 3 bases and the J gene lost 3 bases, with 10 bases spanning the gap. CDR3 size: 14 residues. From germline, CDR1 is MGHDK and CDR2 SYGVNS. The CDR3 protein is CASSDRGQTDTQYF. Here the CDR3 DNA reads TGTGCCAGCAGTGACCGGGGCCAAACAGATACGCAGTATTTT.

V gene TRBV4-3 combines with J gene TRBJ1-6; D possibly corresponds to TRBD1 (5 bases). Germline lookup yields CDR1 LGHNA and CDR2 YSLEER. The CDR3 has 15 amino acids. V was shortened by 1 base and J by 7 bases, with 11 bases between the two germline ends. CDR3 sequence (DNA): TGCGCCAGCAGCCAAGCGCCCCAGGGAAATTCACCCCTCCACTTT. This sequence encodes CASSQAPQGNSPLHF.

This sequence joins TRBV7-9 and TRBJ1-2; a possible D gene is TRBD1 (6 bases). The CDR3 covers 14 residues. The germline V and J ends were trimmed by 0 bases and 4 bases, with 9 bases remaining between them. Per germline, CDR1 SEHNR and CDR2 FQNEAQ (reference sequence). This CDR3 is CASSLAGGFYGYTF. CDR3 DNA sequence: TGTGCCAGCAGCTTAGCAGGGGGGTTCTATGGCTACACCTTC.

The sample holds a few counts of this clonotype. This rearrangement joins TRBV27 to TRBJ1-2; D possibly corresponds to TRBD1 (6 bases). V lost 6 bases, J lost 8 bases, and 10 bases lay in between. Germline V gene lookup returns CDR1 MNHEY and CDR2 SMNVEV (reference sequence). The CDR3 is 11 residues long. CDR3 sequence reads: CASRRTAGYTF. The CDR3 DNA reads as TGTGCCAGCAGGAGGACAGCCGGCTACACCTTC.

The chain has TRBV7-9 and TRBJ2-5; D possibly uses TRBD1 or TRBD2 (6 bases each). The CDR3 runs to 16 residues. The germline CDR1 and CDR2 sequences are SEHNR and FQNEAQ (reference sequence). With 5 bases removed from V and 6 bases from J, the gap between germline ends came to 22 bases. CDR3 amino acids: CASSLTGYQGRQTQYF. DNA for the CDR3: TGTGCCAGCAGCCTTACGGGGTACCAGGGGAGGCAGACCCAGTACTTC.

The chain joins TRBV20-1 to TRBJ2-4; 7 bases line up with TRBD2. The length of the CDR3 is 15 residues. V shed 0 bases, J shed 2 bases, and the junction held 4 bases outside the gene matches. Per the germline V gene, CDR1 is DFQATT and CDR2 is SNEGSKA (reference sequence). CDR3 loop: CSAREVGRTKNIQYF. The CDR3 region has the DNA TGCAGTGCTAGAGAGGTCGGGAGGACCAAAAACATTCAGTACTTC.

This chain connects TRBV12-3 or TRBV12-4 to TRBJ1-5, with a weak D call TRBD1 (5 bases). CDR3 length: 14 residues. Deletions cut 8 bases from V and 0 bases from J, with 11 bases between. The CDR3 is CASSQGVSNQPQHF. The CDR3 nucleotides are TGTGCCAGCTCTCAGGGCGTTAGCAATCAGCCCCAGCATTTT.

This clonotype occurred a few times. The genes are TRBV10-3 and TRBJ2-7; D unresolved. V dropped 6 bases and J dropped 6 bases, with 9 bases sitting between them. The length of the CDR3 is 11 residues. The germline V gene encodes CDR1 ENHRY and CDR2 SYGVKD. CDR3 sequence: CAISLKSEQYF. Here the CDR3 DNA reads TGTGCCATCAGCCTAAAGAGCGAGCAGTACTTC.

This sequence joins TRBV2 and TRBJ2-3; possibly TRBD1 or TRBD2 for D (6 bases each). This CDR3 is built from 16 residues. V dropped 0 bases and J dropped 6 bases, with 16 bases sitting between them. Germline-derived CDR1 and CDR2 are SNHLY and FYNNEI. As DNA, the CDR3 is TGTGCCAGCAGTGAAGCGGCGAGAGGGGGGCTCGATACGCAGTATTTT. Its protein product is CASSEAARGGLDTQYF.

V gene TRBV6-2 or TRBV6-3 combines with J gene TRBJ2-2, with 7 bases identical to TRBD2. The germline V gene encodes CDR1 MNHEY and CDR2 SVGEGT. The CDR3 extends over 14 amino acids. J gave up 4 bases and V 11 bases, and 10 bases lay outside the gene matches. In DNA form, the CDR3 reads TGTGCCGCCAGGGAGGGGAGCATCACCGGGGAGCTGTTTTTT. Amino acids: CAAREGSITGELFF.

The V call is TRBV6-5, the J call TRBJ2-7, with D perhaps TRBD2 (6 bases). The CDR3 is 14 amino acids. The germline gives CDR1 MNHEY, CDR2 SVGAGI. Trimming removed 8 bases from V and 3 bases from J, with 17 bases in between. CDR3 amino acids: CASRSGSGYYEQYF. Here the CDR3 DNA reads TGTGCCAGCCGTAGCGGTAGCGGATACTACGAGCAGTACTTC.

The J gene is TRBJ2-4, the V gene TRBV27; TRBD1 is a possible D gene (5 bases). CDR3 size: 15 residues. V was trimmed by 6 bases and J by 8 bases, leaving 20 bases between them. The germline V gene encodes CDR1 MNHEY and CDR2 SMNVEV (reference sequence). The CDR3, as DNA: TGTGCCAGCAGAGATCGACAGAGTGGGGTGGACATTCAGTACTTC. This codes for CASRDRQSGVDIQYF.

This clonotype has only a few counts. V gene TRBV10-3 combines with J gene TRBJ2-1, with 7 bases aligning to TRBD1. The germline CDR1 and CDR2 sequences are ENHRY and SYGVKD. The CDR3 runs to 17 residues. V lost 5 bases, J lost 0 bases, and 10 bases stayed unmatched. As DNA, the CDR3 is TGTGCCATCAGTATAAGCCTAACAGGGGTCTCCTACAATGAGCAGTTCTTC. Protein: CAISISLTGVSYNEQFF.

This clonotype was counted a few times. A read error is possible here, since a much larger clone lies one base away. J is TRBJ2-1 and V is TRBV20-1, with TRBD2 matching 7 bases. The J call is uncertain, as TRBJ2-7 better fits the DNA end. CDR1 and CDR2 (germline): DFQATT, SNEGSKA (reference sequence). CDR3 size: 14 residues. The CDR3 sequence is CSARFLAVYNEQYF. The CDR3 DNA reads TGCAGTGCCCGGTTCCTAGCGGTCTACAATGAGCAGTACTTC.

This clonotype was detected only a few times. The rearrangement links TRBV9 to TRBJ2-5; 9 bases map to TRBD2. Per the germline V gene, CDR1 is SGDLS and CDR2 is YYNGEE. V dropped 0 bases and J dropped 1; count of bases not matched to a gene: 1. The CDR3 spans 15 residues. CDR3 loop: CASSVAGLAQETQYF. CDR3 DNA: TGTGCCAGCAGCGTAGCGGGACTAGCCCAAGAGACCCAGTACTTC. The full variable domain, in which reference TRBV9 and TRBJ2-5 provide the parts outside the CDR3, is DSGVTQTPKHLITATGQRVTLRCSPRSGDLSVYWYQQSLDQGLQFLIQYYNGEERAKGNILERFSAQQFPDLHSELNLSSLELGDSALYFCASSVAGLAQETQYFGPGTRLLVL.

Regarding this clonotype: This sequence may be a read error, since a much larger clone differs from it by one base. The J gene is TRBJ2-1, the V gene TRBV29-1, with D perhaps assigned TRBD1 or TRBD2 (5 bases each). Germline CDR1 reads SQVTM; CDR2 reads ANQGSEA. V was pared by 5 bases and J by 3 bases, with 14 bases between. The CDR3 runs to 14 residues. CDR3 region: CSVSGIGVYNEQFF. DNA of the CDR3: TGCAGCGTTTCCGGGATAGGGGTCTACAATGAGCAGTTCTTC.

The chain carries TRBV6-2 or TRBV6-3 and TRBJ2-1, with TRBD1 as a possible D gene (6 bases). Germline CDR1 MNHEY, CDR2 SVGEGT. The CDR3 contains 15 residues. The ends were cut back, 4 bases at V and 4 bases at J, with 14 bases in the middle. CDR3 residues: CASSSPDRGYNEQFF. The CDR3 DNA follows: TGTGCCAGCAGTTCCCCGGATAGGGGGTACAATGAGCAGTTCTTC.

Regarding this clonotype: One junction end does not reproduce the germline sequence, and a read error may be involved. This chain connects TRBV12-3 or TRBV12-4 to TRBJ2-4; 12 bases are shared with TRBD1. This CDR3 is 16 amino acids long. The CDR3 sequence: CVSSLGTGGFKNIQYF. Here the CDR3 DNA reads TGTGTCAGCAGTTTGGGGACAGGGGGCTTCAAAAACATTCAGTACTTC.

The chain carries TRBV5-1 and TRBJ2-3, with 9 bases fitting TRBD1. This CDR3 region has 16 residues. Germline trimming cut 4 bases from V and 2 bases from J; bases unmatched to any gene: 8. Germline V gives CDR1 SGHRS, CDR2 YFSETQ. The CDR3 region has the DNA TGCGCCAGCAGCCCGTCTCGGACAGGGGACACAGATACGCAGTATTTT. The encoded protein is CASSPSRTGDTDTQYF.